This T cell receptor beta chain was sequenced during a study of regulatory T cells (dated by TCRdb to the late 2010s). Background on the whole study: T-cell receptor beta repertoires of sorted regulatory, conventional CD4+ and CD8+ T cells were compared between CD3G-deficient patients and healthy controls.

Evidence of autoimmunity was found in all CD3G-deficient patients, and more severe autoimmunity was observed in two of the patients. Patients were tested at ages ranging from 2 to 39 years, and reduced naive and increased memory CD4+ and CD8+ T-cell proportions were found in the patients. CD4+ cells were FACS-sorted into CD25-high CD127-low regulatory T cells and CD25-low CD127-high conventional CD4+ T cells. The patient group comprised several individuals with CD3G deficiency. An international network of physicians across the United States, Europe and Asia provided the patient samples and clinical data. Peripheral blood mononuclear cells were isolated by Ficoll density separation. Trimming leaves V shorter by 3 bases and J shorter by 2 bases, with the junction holding 3 bases beyond the gene matches. According to the germline V gene, CDR1 reads MDHEN and CDR2 reads SYDVKM. CDR3 length: 14 amino acids, cysteine to phenylalanine. Just CDR3 DNA is preserved here, 42 bases in frame from base 1.

In the multiplex PCR, 52 forward TRBV primers and 13 reverse TRBJ primers were used, and assay-based and computational corrections were applied for amplification bias. Rearranged TRB loci were amplified from genomic DNA by multiplex PCR within the immunoSEQ assay. Sequencing of the TRB amplicons was done on an Illumina HiSeq platform. In the authors' own workflow: Raw sequences were error-filtered and aligned to reference gene sequences by custom algorithms and were subsequently analyzed with the immunoSEQ online tools. The frequencies of productive and nonproductive TRB rearrangements were evaluated among unique sequences as well as among total sequences. Hydrophobicity and amino acid composition of residues 6 and 7 within the TRB CDR3 were used to estimate the potential for self-reactivity. Groups were compared by t tests, Mann-Whitney tests or two-way ANOVA performed in Prism software. The table comes from immuneACCESS by way of TCRdb, which keeps in-frame sequences with V and J called. Part of the clones is missing from these tables; in studies checked, under half for an unresolved V gene and the rest for unknown reasons. That table is the source of V, J and clone size, and D and trimming were worked out from the DNA. Within this sample are approximately 31,000 clones, with about 93% of them counted one time only. The ten largest clones take up 0.8% to 1% of the sample.

On this clone: No cognate antigen has been identified for it. Qualities for individual bases were not recorded, and no much larger clone is one base off. The sample contains more than one DNA sequence encoding this CDR3.

Overall results and qualifications from the work: Enrichment for hydrophobic residues at CDR3 positions 6 and 7 was found in conventional CD4+ T cells from CD3G-deficient patients, suggesting more self-reactive specificities. Restricted unique TRB V-J pairs and skewed V and J gene usage were observed in patient repertoires, most markedly in regulatory T cells.

The chain links TRBV28 with TRBJ2-7; 8 of the junction bases match TRBD2. The sequenced material came from conventional CD4+ T cells sorted from blood. This clonotype originated in a child aged 2-9 years with CD3G deficiency. The sequenced DNA: TGTGCCAGCAGTTTGGCGGGAGGCCCCTACGAGCAGTACTTC. The translation is CASSLAGGPYEQYF.